The 20 T cell receptor beta chains presented below share a single source sample, sequenced in a study of human T cells and chemical hapten exposure. Described time point: patch test 3, about 24 weeks after DPC sensitization. Treatment given: therapeutic diphenylcyclopropenone sensitization with weekly scalp DPC. RNA extraction used unfractionated whole blood as the source of total RNA. MiXCR, run by TCRdb on the RACE reads, gives a single entry per CDR3 protein. The table records fewer than 40,000 distinct CDR3 sequences, about 12% of them present only once. The specimen comprised whole blood, sampled in connection with sensitization to the hapten diphenylcyclopropenone (DPC). The source of these receptors is a middle-aged woman with alopecia areata. Some clones in this sample may be carry-over from other donors' samples.

This clonotype was recorded many times. The gene calls are TRBV28 and TRBJ1-1; TRBD1 might be the D (6 bases). V dropped 3 bases and J dropped 7 bases, with 12 bases sitting between them. Germline V lookup: CDR1 MDHEN, CDR2 SYDVKM. The CDR3 has 13 residues. Written as DNA, the CDR3 is TGTGCCAGCAGTTTCCCAGGGGAAGGTGAAGCTTTCTTT. It is translated as CASSFPGEGEAFF.

This clonotype came up many times. The rearrangement uses TRBV7-8 and TRBJ2-4; D remains unclear. Germline CDR1 and CDR2: SGHVS and FQNEAQ. The CDR3 length is 15 residues. Trimming removed 0 bases from V and 2 bases from J, with 8 bases in between. The CDR3 coding sequence is TGTGCCAGCAGCTTAGCGGGTATACCCAAAAACATTCAGTACTTC. This encodes CASSLAGIPKNIQYF. Together with reference TRBV7-8 and TRBJ2-4, the CDR3 gives the full variable domain: GAGVSQSPRYKVAKRGQDVALRCDPISGHVSLFWYQQALGQGPEFLTYFQNEAQLDKSGLPSDRFFAERPEGSVSTLKIQRTQQEDSAVYLCASSLAGIPKNIQYFGAGTRLSVL.

The chain recombines TRBV2 with TRBJ1-1; D is unresolved. The ends were cut back, 7 bases at V and 10 bases at J, with 10 bases in the middle. The length of the CDR3 is 10 residues. Germline V CDR1 and CDR2: SNHLY, FYNNEI. CDR3 in amino acids: CASKYSIAFF. In nucleotides, the CDR3 is TGTGCCAGCAAGTACTCAATAGCTTTCTTT.

In this sample, this clonotype turned up many times. The chain joins TRBV20-1 to TRBJ2-1; TRBD2 might be the D (6 bases). The CDR3 has 13 residues. Germline values: CDR1 DFQATT, CDR2 SNEGSKA (reference sequence). V was shortened by 6 bases and J by 2 bases, with 11 bases between the two germline ends. The DNA for the CDR3 is TGCAGTGCGAGTAGCGGACCCTACAATGAGCAGTTCTTC. It translates to CSASSGPYNEQFF.

There are many counts of this clonotype. V usage is TRBV4-2 and J usage is TRBJ1-1; 7 bases are shared with TRBD1. Germline trimming cut 3 bases from V and 0 bases from J; bases unmatched to any gene: 1. Germline assignment: CDR1 LGHNA and CDR2 YNFKEQ. This CDR3 has 14 residues. This chain's CDR3 is CASSQTGMNTEAFF. CDR3 bases: TGTGCCAGCAGCCAGACAGGGATGAACACTGAAGCTTTCTTT.

The V gene is TRBV28, the J gene TRBJ2-6; the D is unclear. Germline V gene data show CDR1 as MDHEN and CDR2 as SYDVKM. V was clipped by 2 bases and J by 2 bases, with 10 bases between them. This CDR3 has 16 amino acids. The CDR3 nucleotides are TGTGCCAGCAGTTTAGTCGGGCGGACTGGGGCCAACGTCCTGACTTTC. As protein: CASSLVGRTGANVLTF.

The gene calls are TRBV4-1 and TRBJ1-5; D is undetermined. The CDR3 totals 14 residues. Looked up from germline, CDR1 is MGHRA and CDR2 is YSYEKL. Between the trimmed V and J ends, which lost 3 bases and 4 bases, there was a span of 10 bases. Written as DNA, the CDR3 is TGCGCCAGCAGCCAGGAGTCGGAGAATCAGCCCCAGCATTTT. This sequence encodes CASSQESENQPQHF.

On this clonotype itself: The germline gene is not matched at one end of the junction; a read error may be the cause. The chain joins TRBV11-3 to TRBJ2-1; D may be TRBD1 (7 bases). This CDR3 region has 18 residues. The germline V gene has CDR1 SGHNT and CDR2 YENEEA. The CDR3 sequence is CASSPPWSAGGGFNEQSF. DNA for the CDR3: TGTGCCAGCAGCCCTCCCTGGTCGGCAGGGGGAGGTTTTAATGAGCAGTCCTTC.

The genes are TRBV20-1 and TRBJ1-2; no firm D call. This CDR3 is built from 14 residues. Trimming took 3 bases from V and 1 from J, leaving 12 bases between them. The germline V gene encodes CDR1 DFQATT and CDR2 SNEGSKA (reference sequence). CDR3: CSARAPDINYGYTF. CDR3 coding DNA: TGCAGTGCTAGGGCTCCTGACATTAACTATGGCTACACCTTC.

This clonotype came up many times. The CDR3 DNA follows: TGTGCCAGCGGGGAAGAGGGGACCTATAATTCACCCCTCCACTTT. Amino acid sequence: CASGEEGTYNSPLHF. The gene calls are TRBV28 and TRBJ1-6; weak D call: TRBD1 (5 bases). Per the germline V gene, CDR1 is MDHEN and CDR2 is SYDVKM. V lost 8 bases and J lost 2, with 13 bases in between. This CDR3 region has 15 residues.

This clonotype occurred a few times. The chain joins TRBV20-1 to TRBJ2-1; 8 bases match TRBD2. The germline V gene encodes CDR1 DFQATT and CDR2 SNEGSKA (reference sequence). The CDR3 totals 14 residues. The J segment lost 7 bases and the V segment lost 3 bases, leaving 8 bases of the junction unmatched. CDR3 DNA sequence: TGCAGTGCTAGCGGGAGGGAGGGTGATAATGAGCAGTTCTTC. It is translated as CSASGREGDNEQFF.

There are many counts of this clonotype. This chain links TRBV18 with TRBJ1-5, with 7 bases aligning to TRBD1. Looked up from germline, CDR1 is KGHSH and CDR2 is LQKENI. There are 13 residues in the CDR3. Trimming cost V 3 bases and J 6 bases; bases outside gene matches: 2. CDR3 region: CASSPTGTQPQHF. CDR3 coding DNA: TGTGCCAGCTCACCGACAGGGACTCAGCCCCAGCATTTT. The entire variable domain, with the rest obtained from reference TRBV18 and TRBJ1-5, is as follows: NAGVMQNPRHLVRRRGQEARLRCSPMKGHSHVYWYRQLPEEGLKFMVYLQKENIIDESGMPKERFSAEFPKEGPSILRIQQVVRGDSAAYFCASSPTGTQPQHFGDGTRLSIL.

The CDR3 DNA follows: TGTGCCAGCAGTCCGAGTTCTACGGGATGGGCAGATACGCAGTATTTT. Its protein product is CASSPSSTGWADTQYF. This chain connects TRBV12-3 or TRBV12-4 to TRBJ2-3; TRBD2 might be the D (5 bases). Trimming shortened V by 5 bases and J by 4 bases, and 19 bases separated the two germline ends. The CDR3 is made up of 16 amino acids.

The rearrangement joins TRBV10-3 to TRBJ1-1, with 8 nucleotides matching TRBD1. Unmatched junction bases numbered 2, after V lost 10 bases and J lost 1 base. The CDR3 runs 12 residues. CDR1 ENHRY and CDR2 SYGVKD come from the germline V gene. The chain's CDR3 is CATGTGNTEAFF. In DNA form, the CDR3 reads TGTGCCACTGGGACAGGGAACACTGAAGCTTTCTTT.

The V call is TRBV3-1, the J call TRBJ1-2, with D unresolved. Germline V gives CDR1 LGHDT, CDR2 YNNKEL (reference sequence). The V end lost 0 bases, the J end lost 5 bases, and 10 bases lay between the germline ends. The CDR3 totals 14 residues. For the CDR3, the DNA is TGTGCCAGCAGCCAAGACAGTGCCGGGTATGGCTACACCTTC. This sequence encodes CASSQDSAGYGYTF.

In its sample, this clonotype was seen many times. V and J are TRBV29-1 and TRBJ1-4, with 8 bases aligning to TRBD1. The CDR3 runs to 14 residues. CDR1 is SQVTM and CDR2 is ANQGSEA in the germline V gene. J gave up 7 bases and V 4 bases, and 8 bases lay outside the gene matches. The CDR3 reads CSVGSPDRGEKLFF. For the CDR3, the DNA is TGCAGCGTTGGGAGCCCCGACAGGGGTGAAAAACTGTTTTTT.

This clonotype was seen repeatedly, ten times or more. V gene TRBV7-9 combines with J gene TRBJ2-5; D tentatively reads TRBD1 or TRBD2 (6 bases each). This CDR3 region has 14 residues. Germline V gives CDR1 SEHNR, CDR2 FQNEAQ (reference sequence). V was trimmed by 2 bases and J by 2 bases, leaving 9 bases between them. The CDR3 sequence: CASSLLGGQETQYF. CDR3 DNA: TGTGCCAGCAGCTTATTAGGGGGGCAAGAGACCCAGTACTTC.

About this clonotype itself: Its ends do not fully match the called genes, so a read error is possible. V is TRBV18 and J is TRBJ2-7; possibly TRBD2 for D (6 bases). Germline CDR1 is KGHSH and CDR2 is LQKENI. The CDR3 spans 13 residues. The CDR3 spells CASSPVGGTKEYF. DNA of the CDR3: TGTGCGAGCTCACCCGTCGGGGGAACAAAGGAGTACTTC.

Only a few counts were recorded for this clonotype. The chain is built from TRBV19 and TRBJ2-1; 9 nucleotides match TRBD1. CDR3 size: 18 residues. V lost 0 bases and J lost 8; bases outside the gene matches: 14. The germline CDR1 and CDR2 sequences are LNHDA and SQIVND (reference sequence). Here the CDR3 reads CASSIEAGGQGFFHEQFF. The CDR3 nucleotides read TGTGCCAGTAGTATAGAAGCTGGAGGACAGGGGTTTTTCCATGAGCAGTTCTTC.

This clonotype was seen a few times. The chain links TRBV2 to TRBJ1-2, with D possibly being TRBD1 (6 bases). This CDR3 contains 15 residues. CDR1 is SNHLY and CDR2 is FYNNEI in the germline V gene. Trimming removed 8 bases at V and 4 bases at J, with 20 bases between. DNA for the CDR3: TGTGCCAGCCGCCGGACGGACAGCTCACCCTATGGCTACACCTTC. Protein: CASRRTDSSPYGYTF.